The 20 T cell receptor beta chains listed next were all sequenced from one sample in a study of blood T cell repertoires in COVID-19. The method was immunoSEQ multiplex PCR; TCRdb's version includes in-frame clones alone and lacks a portion of them. The sample carries about half a million clones, approximately 83% recorded once. The sequencing sample was made of peripheral blood. These receptors all stem from a human donor in a cohort sampled during active COVID-19.

The chain is built from TRBV3-1 (or the pseudogene TRBV3-2) and TRBJ2-7; tentative D call: TRBD2 (7 bases). V was pared by 4 bases and J by 6 bases, with 16 bases between. Looked up from germline, CDR1 is LGHDT and CDR2 is YNNKEL (reference sequence). This CDR3 is built from 14 residues. CDR3 region: CASSPKRGAREQYF. CDR3 in DNA: TGTGCCAGCAGCCCCAAACGGGGGGCTCGCGAGCAGTACTTC.

The V and J genes are TRBV30 and TRBJ2-7, with 13 bases matching TRBD2. The germline V gene has CDR1 GTSNPN and CDR2 SVGIG (reference sequence). This CDR3 has 14 residues. V lost 7 bases, J lost 4 bases, and 7 bases stayed unmatched. As DNA, the CDR3 is TGTGCCTATTCCCCGGGACTAGCGGGATACGAGCAGTACTTC. Translating gives CAYSPGLAGYEQYF.

The chain uses TRBV3-1 (or the pseudogene TRBV3-2) and TRBJ1-5, with a weak D call TRBD1 (5 bases). CDR1 LGHDT and CDR2 YNNKEL come from the germline V gene (reference sequence). The V and J ends lost 0 bases and 6 bases respectively, with 18 bases between them. The CDR3 runs to 17 residues. In DNA, the CDR3 is TGTGCCAGCAGCCAAGACCCCAGGGCTAGTGAATGTCAGCCCCAGCATTTT. It codes for CASSQDPRASECQPQHF.

The chain employs TRBV6-2 or TRBV6-3 and TRBJ1-1; D gene ambiguous. V shed 2 bases and J shed 1 base, with 8 bases lying between them. The V gene's germline CDR1 is MNHEY and CDR2 SVGEGT. The CDR3 has 14 residues. CDR3 nucleotide sequence: TGTGCCAGCAGTTACGGGCGGGGGAACACTGAAGCTTTCTTT. Residues: CASSYGRGNTEAFF.

CDR3 in amino acids: CASSSIQGARLNEQFF. For the CDR3, the DNA is TGTGCCAGCAGCTCCATACAGGGGGCGCGGCTCAATGAGCAGTTCTTC. The chain carries TRBV5-4 and TRBJ2-1; 9 positions agree with TRBD1. CDR1 and CDR2 (germline): SGHNT, YYREEE (reference sequence). J was trimmed by 6 bases and V by 3 bases; bases with no gene match: 10. CDR3 length: 16 amino acids.

The table lists this clone with a few counts. J is TRBJ2-1 and V is TRBV27; 10 bases line up with TRBD2. Trimming took 6 bases from V and 7 from J; bases not matched to a gene: 9. This CDR3 is 15 amino acids long. Germline CDR1 MNHEY, CDR2 SMNVEV (reference sequence). CDR3 amino acids: CASSRTSGKGNEQFF. The CDR3 DNA sequence: TGTGCCAGCAGCAGAACTAGCGGGAAGGGGAATGAGCAGTTCTTC.

This clone showed up just a few times. The chain joins TRBV24-1 to TRBJ2-3, with D perhaps matching TRBD2 (5 bases). CDR1 is KGHDR and CDR2 is SFDVKD in the germline V gene. The V end lost 2 bases, the J end lost 3 bases, and 11 bases lay between the germline ends. This CDR3 is built from 15 residues. CDR3 nucleotides: TGTGCCACCAGTGATTCACTAGAGGCGACAGATACGCAGTATTTT. This encodes CATSDSLEATDTQYF.

The rearrangement joins TRBV20-1 to TRBJ2-1; D gene uncertain. This CDR3 has 14 amino acids. Trimming stripped 3 bases from V and 0 bases from J, with 9 bases between. The germline V gene has CDR1 DFQATT and CDR2 SNEGSKA (reference sequence). DNA of the CDR3: TGCAGTGCTAGTGCAGGTCGCTCCTACAATGAGCAGTTCTTC. This sequence encodes CSASAGRSYNEQFF.

The chain links TRBV20-1 to TRBJ2-7; 10 bases are a match to TRBD2. The CDR3 totals 14 residues. Germline V gene data show CDR1 as DFQATT and CDR2 as SNEGSKA (reference sequence). J lost 5 bases, V lost 3 bases, and 7 bases had no gene match. DNA of the CDR3: TGCAGTGCTAGTGAGGTAGCGGGAGGTGACGAGCAGTACTTC. The encoded protein is CSASEVAGGDEQYF.

The gene calls are TRBV7-2 and TRBJ2-1, with a tentative D call TRBD2 (6 bases). Germline V gene sequence: CDR1 SGHTA, CDR2 FQGNSA. The CDR3 loop spans 14 amino acids. The V gene lost 5 bases and the J gene lost 9 bases, with 17 bases spanning the gap. Written as DNA, the CDR3 is TGTGCCAGCAGCCCAAGGCCTAGCGTCACTGAGCAGTTCTTC. The encoded protein is CASSPRPSVTEQFF. The whole variable domain, filled in from reference TRBV7-2 and TRBJ2-1, reads GAGVSQSPSNKVTEKGKDVELRCDPISGHTALYWYRQSLGQGLEFLIYFQGNSAPDKSGLPSDRFSAERTGGSVSTLTIQRTQQEDSAVYLCASSPRPSVTEQFFGPGTRLTVL.

This chain uses TRBV5-5 with TRBJ2-7; D call uncertain. Germline assignment: CDR1 SGHKS and CDR2 YYEKEE (reference sequence). The CDR3 extends over 16 amino acids. V was cut by 0 bases and J by 3 bases, with 16 bases left in between. Written as DNA, the CDR3 is TGTGCCAGCAGCTTGGGCCCAGGTGACCTTTTCTACGAGCAGTACTTC. Translated, it gives CASSLGPGDLFYEQYF.

This clone has more than one count but fewer than ten. V gene TRBV20-1 combines with J gene TRBJ1-5; D uncertain. This CDR3 contains 14 residues. Between the trimmed V and J ends, which lost 5 bases and 0 bases, there was a span of 11 bases. The germline CDR1 and CDR2 sequences are DFQATT and SNEGSKA (reference sequence). CDR3 sequence reads: CSARAGYSNQPQHF. CDR3 DNA sequence: TGCAGTGCTCGTGCAGGTTATAGCAATCAGCCCCAGCATTTT.

This clone was observed a single time. The CDR3 loop reads CATSRDSRETQYF. The CDR3 DNA reads as TGTGCCACCAGTCGAGACAGCCGGGAGACCCAGTACTTC. The chain combines TRBV24-1 with TRBJ2-5; D is possibly TRBD1 (5 bases). V lost 6 bases and J lost 5, with 12 bases in between. CDR3 length equals 13 residues. Germline V lookup: CDR1 KGHDR, CDR2 SFDVKD.

The chain employs TRBV29-1 and TRBJ1-1, with D unclear. The CDR3 sequence is 13 residues long. V was trimmed by 7 bases and J by 1 base, leaving 13 bases between them. Per germline, CDR1 SQVTM and CDR2 ANQGSEA. The CDR3 bases are TGCAGCGCTAGTAGAGGGCGGAACACTGAAGCTTTCTTT. This gives the protein CSASRGRNTEAFF.

The J gene is TRBJ2-3, the V gene TRBV4-3; no reliable D call. The germline V and J ends were trimmed by 2 bases and 4 bases, with 28 bases remaining between them. Germline lookup yields CDR1 LGHNA and CDR2 YSLEER. The CDR3 runs 20 residues. This chain's CDR3 is CASSQPPSRDAVWKADTQYF. The CDR3, as DNA: TGCGCCAGCAGCCAACCCCCTTCTAGAGACGCGGTATGGAAGGCAGATACGCAGTATTTT.

Regarding this clone: The sample holds other DNA sequences that translate to the same CDR3. The rearrangement uses TRBV30 and TRBJ1-1; 7 nucleotides match TRBD1. Germline CDR1 is GTSNPN and CDR2 is SVGIG (reference sequence). CDR3 length equals 13 residues. The V segment lost 3 bases and the J segment 1 base; nucleotides outside the gene matches: 2. The CDR3 sequence is CAWSRQGNTEAFF. The CDR3 DNA is TGTGCCTGGAGCCGACAGGGGAACACTGAAGCTTTCTTT.

This clone has only a few counts. The DNA of the CDR3 is TGTGCCAGCAGCCTCCTCCCCGGTGCGGGATCGGCAGATACGCAGTATTTT. It codes for CASSLLPGAGSADTQYF. The chain recombines TRBV9 with TRBJ2-3; TRBD2 might be the D (6 bases). V was cut by 4 bases and J by 4 bases, with 22 bases left in between. This CDR3 comprises 17 residues. Germline V gene sequence: CDR1 SGDLS, CDR2 YYNGEE.

V is TRBV25-1 and J is TRBJ1-5; D remains unclear. Per the germline V gene, CDR1 is MGHDK and CDR2 is SYGVNS. The CDR3 has 14 residues. V gave up 4 bases and J gave up 3 bases, with 10 bases separating them. The chain's CDR3 is CASSVNNNNQPQHF. CDR3 DNA sequence: TGTGCCAGCAGTGTAAATAACAACAATCAGCCCCAGCATTTT.

This chain links TRBV5-1 with TRBJ2-7; D remains ambiguous. The CDR3 is 13 amino acids. The germline V gene encodes CDR1 SGHRS and CDR2 YFSETQ. V was cut by 0 bases and J by 4 bases, with 8 bases left in between. DNA of the CDR3: TGCGCCAGCAGCTTGGTAGAGGAGTACGAGCAGTACTTC. Translated, it gives CASSLVEEYEQYF. The full variable domain, in which reference TRBV5-1 and TRBJ2-7 provide the parts outside the CDR3, is KAGVTQTPRYLIKTRGQQVTLSCSPISGHRSVSWYQQTPGQGLQFLFEYFSETQRNKGNFPGRFSGRQFSNSRSEMNVSTLELGDSALYLCASSLVEEYEQYFGPGTRLTVT.

This clone has just one count. The chain employs TRBV24-1 and TRBJ2-1; TRBD1 agrees at 7 bases. V gave up 4 bases and J gave up 0 bases; unmatched junction bases: 14. Germline assignment: CDR1 KGHDR and CDR2 SFDVKD. This CDR3 region has 19 residues. The CDR3 DNA sequence: TGTGCCACCAGTGACTATAAAACGACAGGGAAGAACTCCTACAATGAGCAGTTCTTC. Protein product: CATSDYKTTGKNSYNEQFF.